This T cell receptor beta chain was recorded in a study of blood T cell repertoires in COVID-19. About the research overall: The United States, Italy and Spain were the sources of the acute and convalescent COVID-19 samples. T cells, B-cell-depleted T cells, or PBMCs provided the cDNA or gDNA that served as material.

This clone was observed a few times. V was shortened by 6 bases and J by 0 bases, with 8 bases between the two germline ends. Germline V gives CDR1 MRHNA, CDR2 SNTAGT. The CDR3 loop spans 13 amino acids. In the original analysis: Estimation of nucleated cell counts relied on the amplification of reference gene primers. The table came from immunoSEQ multiplex PCR; TCRdb's copy has only in-frame clones and leaves some out. V, J and clone size were drawn from that table, and D and trimming were deduced from the DNA. The top ten hold around 27% of the sample, which has tens of thousands of clones, around 80% seen once.

This TCR was recovered from a man in his 60s with active or convalescent COVID-19. The sample comprised peripheral blood. The rearrangement links TRBV6-4 to TRBJ1-1; no definite D call. The CDR3 nucleotides read TGTGCCAGCAGGGAGGGCATGAACACTGAAGCTTTCTTT. Translating it yields CASREGMNTEAFF.